These T cell receptor beta chains were read from a single sample in a study of CD8+ T cells in alopecia areata. Repertoires were generated with immunoSEQ multiplex PCR, while TCRdb's copy carries only in-frame clones and drops some. The data hold approximately 140,000 clones, with 87% observed a single time. Sequencing used CD8+ T cells sorted from blood, obtained at week 0. Receptors originate from a human donor with alopecia areata. Each CDR3 is given with its conserved first and last residue. Fields, in order: D gene, V gene, CDR3 protein. A D gene is named only where the DNA matches it firmly.

>TRBD1|TRBV5-6
CASSQDRATYNEQFF
>.|TRBV9
CASRGSGNTIYF
>TRBD1|TRBV6-5
CASSYQDRGDEQFF
>.|TRBV6-1
CASSAFNSFGDYNEQFF
>.|TRBV6-5
CASSSTGNTEAFF
>.|TRBV11-2
CASLSRYEQYF
>.|TRBV6-5
CASSYRSGGDTQYF
>TRBD1|TRBV9
CASSVGGTGRTEAFF
>TRBD1|TRBV14
CASSQERTGKYGYTF
>.|TRBV30
CAWSVGFNNEQFF
>TRBD1|TRBV14
CASSLVGQGLPYEQYF
>.|TRBV10-2
CASRDTDYEQYF
>.|TRBV7-9
CASSLIQGSYNEQFF
>.|TRBV4-1
CASSQEPSRLFDTDTQYF
>.|TRBV29-1
CSARDRDSYEQYF
>TRBD2|TRBV18
CASSPPGTSYNEQFF
>TRBD2|TRBV19
CASSAGGSYEQYF
>.|TRBV29-1
CSVGPGGSYEQYF
>TRBD2|TRBV7-9
CASSIPGLAINEQFF
>TRBD1|TRBV27
CASSLRGQGHEQYF
>.|TRBV7-3
CASSSSVGVGDTQYF
>.|TRBV6-5
CASSPLGKADTQYF
>.|TRBV29-1
CSVEVRANNEQFF
>.|TRBV5-1
CASSFIYRGATQYF
>.|TRBV4-1
CASSQDSRGYTDTQYF
>TRBD1|TRBV5-1
CASSLAGEGARGYTF
>.|TRBV29-1
CSVEGPGLRSYEQYF
>.|TRBV7-2
CASSLVPAIDEQFF
>TRBD1|TRBV27
CASGQGYNEQFF
>.|TRBV29-1
CSVEFRGQNIQYF
>.|TRBV13
CASSHTGYNEQYF
>.|TRBV29-1
CSVEGDSYGYTF
>TRBD2|TRBV27
CASRLAGGYEQFF
>.|TRBV6-5
CASSYAPGGAEGYTF
>.|TRBV2
CASSEYVGRSSYNEQFF
>.|TRBV4-2
CASSQGPGEQYF
>.|TRBV6-1
CASSEWGPGADTQYF
>TRBD1|TRBV4-1
CASSQDPPDRVDNEQFF
>TRBD1|TRBV27
CASSLGQGVREQYF
>TRBD1|TRBV7-3
CASSPMGTGGNTEAFF
>TRBD2|TRBV5-6
CASSFNLGLAANTGELFF
>TRBD2|TRBV29-1
CSVELAGGPSFYNEQFF